Listed here are 24 T cell receptor beta chains from one sample, sequenced in a study of CD8 T cells in Susac syndrome (dated by TCRdb to between 2018 and 2021). The library was produced with the immunoSEQ multiplex PCR assay. RNA was extracted using the RNeasy kit, and roughly 0.45 to 1 microgram was reverse transcribed with random hexamers. The public reads were reprocessed in TCRdb via fastp at Q25 and MiXCR, keeping in-frame beta chains. CDR3 protein duplicates are merged, each entry listing the most common genes and DNA. Across this sample there are 150,000 to 200,000 distinct CDR3 sequences, with roughly 95% seen only once. 0.08% to 0.095% of the sample belongs to the ten largest clones. The specimen was CD4+ T cells from PBMCs. These receptors were collected from a human donor with multiple sclerosis.

The chain links TRBV27 to TRBJ1-4; the match to TRBD1 covers 7 bases. With V trimmed by 8 bases and J by 4 bases, 10 bases remained unmatched. The length of the CDR3 is 15 residues. Germline loops: CDR1 MNHEY, CDR2 SMNVEV (reference sequence). In DNA form, the CDR3 reads TGTGCCAGCGCCCACCCGGGACAGATTAATGAAAAACTGTTTTTT. Translating gives CASAHPGQINEKLFF. The variable domain in full, with the rest retrieved from reference TRBV27 and TRBJ1-4, is EAQVTQNPRYLITVTGKKLTVTCSQNMNHEYMSWYRQDPGLGLRQIYYSMNVEVTDKGDVPEGYKVSRKEKRNFPLILESPSPNQTSLYFCASAHPGQINEKLFFGSGTQLSVL.

The chain combines TRBV11-2 with TRBJ2-3; 11 bases are a match to TRBD2. This CDR3 comprises 16 residues. The J segment lost 4 bases and the V segment lost 5 bases, leaving 8 bases of the junction unmatched. The V gene's germline CDR1 is SGHAT and CDR2 FQNNGV. The DNA for the CDR3 is TGTGCCAGCAGCCCCAGACTAGCGGGGTCGTCAGATACGCAGTATTTT. Its translation: CASSPRLAGSSDTQYF.

The chain recombines TRBV5-1 with TRBJ2-7; unclear D gene. This CDR3 spans 14 amino acids. From germline, CDR1 is SGHRS and CDR2 YFSETQ. Deletions cut 3 bases from V and 5 bases from J, with 15 bases between. CDR3 loop: CASSYIAGEDEQYF. As DNA, the CDR3 is TGCGCCAGCAGCTATATCGCAGGAGAGGACGAGCAGTACTTC.

This clonotype has a single count. The chain couples TRBV3-1 to TRBJ1-5; TRBD1 matches at 7 bases. V gave up 2 bases and J gave up 10 bases; unmatched junction bases: 8. The CDR3 sequence is 14 residues long. Germline loops: CDR1 LGHDT, CDR2 YNNKEL (reference sequence). CDR3 amino acids: CASSQKGQPGPQHF. The CDR3 bases are TGTGCCAGCAGCCAAAAGGGACAGCCCGGACCCCAGCATTTT.

The rearrangement links TRBV24-1 to TRBJ1-2; 8 bases line up with TRBD1. The germline CDR1 and CDR2 sequences are KGHDR and SFDVKD. The CDR3 covers 13 residues. The V and J ends lost 5 bases and 6 bases, in that order; junction bases with no gene match: 4. The CDR3, as DNA: TGTGCCACCAGTGGCCGGACAGGGAATGGCTACACCTTC. Its protein is CATSGRTGNGYTF.

J is TRBJ1-2 and V is TRBV7-9; D is ambiguous. V was cut by 1 base and J by 8 bases, with 8 bases left in between. The CDR3 has 12 amino acids. CDR1 SEHNR and CDR2 FQNEAQ come from the germline V gene (reference sequence). CDR3 bases: TGTGCCAGCAGCTTAGAGGTCGGCGGCTACACCTTC. Translated: CASSLEVGGYTF.

The chain links TRBV12-3 or TRBV12-4 to TRBJ1-3; D is ambiguous. Between the trimmed V and J ends, which lost 6 bases and 0 bases, there was a span of 15 bases. The CDR3 length is 16 residues. The CDR3 reads CASSPQQFFSGNTIYF. CDR3 coding DNA: TGTGCCAGCAGCCCCCAGCAGTTCTTCTCTGGAAACACCATATATTTT.

The chain uses TRBV29-1 and TRBJ2-1; no definite D call. This CDR3 spans 14 amino acids. V dropped 5 bases and J dropped 6 bases, with 17 bases sitting between them. Germline values: CDR1 SQVTM, CDR2 ANQGSEA. The DNA for the CDR3 is TGCAGCGTTTCCCGACCTCGGTTGGGCAATGAGCAGTTCTTC. Its protein product is CSVSRPRLGNEQFF.

This clonotype was detected only once. The CDR3 spells CASSLSGNANYGYTF. The CDR3 bases are TGTGCCAGCAGCTTATCTGGGAATGCTAACTATGGCTACACCTTC. The V call is TRBV7-9, the J call TRBJ1-2; D call uncertain. Germline lookup yields CDR1 SEHNR and CDR2 FQNEAQ (reference sequence). CDR3 size: 15 residues. The V gene lost 2 bases and the J gene lost 0 bases, with 10 bases spanning the gap.

The V call is TRBV20-1, the J call TRBJ2-5, with TRBD2 matching 7 bases. This CDR3 contains 13 residues. Germline lookup yields CDR1 DFQATT and CDR2 SNEGSKA (reference sequence). J was trimmed by 3 bases and V by 5 bases; bases with no gene match: 6. The DNA for the CDR3 is TGCAGTGCTTTACTAGCGCGAGAAGAGACCCAGTACTTC. This sequence encodes CSALLAREETQYF.

The chain carries TRBV5-1 and TRBJ2-7; possibly TRBD1 for D (5 bases). V lost 1 base and J 4 bases, leaving 12 bases between the germline ends. The CDR3 loop spans 14 amino acids. Germline lookup yields CDR1 SGHRS and CDR2 YFSETQ. CDR3 loop: CASSLKGPGYEQYF. CDR3 in DNA: TGCGCCAGCAGCTTGAAGGGCCCAGGGTACGAGCAGTACTTC.

The rearrangement uses TRBV18 and TRBJ1-2, with 7 bases fitting TRBD1. The CDR3 runs to 12 residues. The trim removed 5 bases at V and 10 bases at J, leaving 7 bases unmatched. Germline V gene lookup returns CDR1 KGHSH and CDR2 LQKENI. The CDR3 DNA reads as TGTGCCAGCTCATTCGACAGGGAAGCCTACACCTTC. Translated: CASSFDREAYTF.

V gene TRBV5-1 combines with J gene TRBJ1-4; the D gene is possibly TRBD1 (5 bases). Germline V gene lookup returns CDR1 SGHRS and CDR2 YFSETQ. Trimming stripped 1 base from V and 7 bases from J, with 11 bases between. CDR3 size: 14 residues. In DNA, the CDR3 is TGCGCCAGCAGCTTGAGGGACCCCAGTGAAAAACTGTTTTTT. As protein: CASSLRDPSEKLFF.

The chain employs TRBV7-2 and TRBJ2-1; D might be TRBD2 (6 bases). Germline V gene sequence: CDR1 SGHTA, CDR2 FQGNSA. Deletions cut 4 bases from V and 2 bases from J, with 15 bases between. The CDR3 is 16 residues long. This CDR3 is CASSSRVLAAYNEQFF. CDR3 coding DNA: TGTGCCAGCAGCTCCCGGGTACTAGCAGCCTACAATGAGCAGTTCTTC.

The V gene is TRBV2, the J gene TRBJ1-1; D unresolved. V lost 6 bases to trimming and J lost 0 bases, with 11 bases between them. This CDR3 is 14 amino acids long. Germline values: CDR1 SNHLY, CDR2 FYNNEI. The CDR3 DNA reads TGTGCCAGCAGGAGGAGAGACATGAACACTGAAGCTTTCTTT. As protein: CASRRRDMNTEAFF. The whole variable domain, filled in from reference TRBV2 and TRBJ1-1, reads EPEVTQTPSHQVTQMGQEVILRCVPISNHLYFYWYRQILGQKVEFLVSFYNNEISEKSEIFDDQFSVERPDGSNFTLKIRSTKLEDSAMYFCASRRRDMNTEAFFGQGTRLTVV.

This clonotype was recorded a few times. V is TRBV4-2 and J is TRBJ2-7; 8 bases fit TRBD2. The length of the CDR3 is 15 residues. The germline V gene encodes CDR1 LGHNA and CDR2 YNFKEQ. V was pared by 4 bases and J by 0 bases, with 5 bases of the junction left unmatched. Here the CDR3 DNA reads TGTGCCAGCAGCCTTAGCGGGATCTACTCCTACGAGCAGTACTTC. This gives the protein CASSLSGIYSYEQYF.

The chain couples TRBV20-1 to TRBJ2-5; D possibly matches TRBD1 or TRBD2 (6 bases each). CDR1 is DFQATT and CDR2 is SNEGSKA in the germline V gene (reference sequence). CDR3 length: 13 amino acids. V was trimmed by 2 bases and J by 6 bases, leaving 13 bases between them. CDR3 protein: CSARTGAVQTQYF. CDR3 nucleotides: TGCAGTGCTAGAACGGGGGCGGTTCAGACCCAGTACTTC.

This chain connects TRBV12-3 or TRBV12-4 to TRBJ1-2, with 7 positions matching TRBD1. J gave up 6 bases and V 8 bases, and 9 bases lay outside the gene matches. The CDR3 loop spans 13 amino acids. CDR3 region: CASRVQGGDGYTF. CDR3 coding DNA: TGTGCCAGCCGCGTCCAGGGGGGTGATGGCTACACCTTC.

This chain connects TRBV2 to TRBJ2-5; possible D gene TRBD1, 6 bases. Trimming removed 6 bases from V and 2 bases from J, with 7 bases in between. The CDR3 has 12 residues. The germline V gene has CDR1 SNHLY and CDR2 FYNNEI. The chain's CDR3 is CASRQGQETQYF. The CDR3 DNA is TGTGCCAGCAGACAGGGACAAGAGACCCAGTACTTC. Full variable domain (remainder filled in from reference TRBV2 and TRBJ2-5): EPEVTQTPSHQVTQMGQEVILRCVPISNHLYFYWYRQILGQKVEFLVSFYNNEISEKSEIFDDQFSVERPDGSNFTLKIRSTKLEDSAMYFCASRQGQETQYFGPGTRLLVL.

The chain's CDR3 is CASARGVNQPQHF. The CDR3 DNA sequence: TGTGCCAGCGCCCGGGGGGTCAATCAGCCCCAGCATTTT. The chain joins TRBV6-5 to TRBJ1-5; D perhaps matches TRBD1 (5 bases). From germline, CDR1 is MNHEY and CDR2 SVGAGI. The CDR3 is 13 residues long. V was trimmed by 8 bases and J by 3 bases, leaving 11 bases between them.

This chain links TRBV6-5 with TRBJ2-7; possible D gene TRBD2, 6 bases. Per germline, CDR1 MNHEY and CDR2 SVGAGI. V lost 1 base, J lost 7 bases, and 17 bases lay in between. This CDR3 comprises 15 residues. The CDR3 sequence is CASSYFLAIKAEQYF. The CDR3 bases are TGTGCCAGCAGTTACTTTCTAGCGATTAAAGCTGAGCAGTACTTC.

This rearrangement joins TRBV10-3 to TRBJ1-1, with 10 bases aligning to TRBD1. This CDR3 is 12 amino acids long. Unmatched junction bases numbered 0, after V lost 6 bases and J lost 5 bases. Germline CDR1 ENHRY, CDR2 SYGVKD. CDR3 in amino acids: CAIRGQGTEAFF. In nucleotides, the CDR3 is TGTGCCATCAGGGGACAGGGGACTGAAGCTTTCTTT.

The chain combines TRBV15 with TRBJ1-5, with D hard to call. V was trimmed by 4 bases and J by 6 bases, leaving 7 bases between them. The germline V gene encodes CDR1 LNHNV and CDR2 YYDKDF (reference sequence). CDR3 length: 12 residues. CDR3 DNA sequence: TGTGCCACCAGCACAAGATCTCAGCCCCAGCATTTT. It translates to CATSTRSQPQHF.

This clonotype occurred once. The gene calls are TRBV18 and TRBJ2-2; 7 bases map to TRBD2. The CDR3 runs 15 residues. V shed 3 bases and J 4 bases; nucleotides not matched to a gene: 5. The germline V gene has CDR1 KGHSH and CDR2 LQKENI. The CDR3 region has the DNA TGTGCCAGCTCACCGTTGCGGGAGAGCACCGGGGAGCTGTTTTTT. The encoded protein is CASSPLRESTGELFF.